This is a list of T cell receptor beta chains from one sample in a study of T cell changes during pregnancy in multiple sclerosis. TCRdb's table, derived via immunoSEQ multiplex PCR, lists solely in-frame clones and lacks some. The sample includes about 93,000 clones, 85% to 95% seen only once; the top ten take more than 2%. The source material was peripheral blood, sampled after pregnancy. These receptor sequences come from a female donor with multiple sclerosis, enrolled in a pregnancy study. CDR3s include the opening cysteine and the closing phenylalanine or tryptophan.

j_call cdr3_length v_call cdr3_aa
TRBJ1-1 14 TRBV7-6 CASSLGQLNTEAFF
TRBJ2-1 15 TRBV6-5 CASSYSWLAIHEQFF
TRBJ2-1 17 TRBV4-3 CASSQDPAHPRYNEQFF
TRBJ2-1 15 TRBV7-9 CASSPTSGIHNEQFF
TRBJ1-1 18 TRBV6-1 CASSEAYGQGTLNTEAFF
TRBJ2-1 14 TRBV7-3 CASSSKTAPGLQFF
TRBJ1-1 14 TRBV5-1 CASSFTGRNTEAFF
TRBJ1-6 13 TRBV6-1 CASIQGGGSPLHF
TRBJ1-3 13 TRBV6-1 CASSDRAINTIYF
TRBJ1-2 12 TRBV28 CASSFQSGQGNF
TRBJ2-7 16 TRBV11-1 CASSRPRTGSSYEQYF
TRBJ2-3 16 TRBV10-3 CAISDFSGRPQDTQYF
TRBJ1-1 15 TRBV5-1 CASSNQQGGTGEAFF
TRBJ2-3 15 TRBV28 CASHDGGRAADTQYF
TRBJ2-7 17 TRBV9 CASSANPTLATPYEQYF
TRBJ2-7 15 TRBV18 CASSPGGTGTHEQYF
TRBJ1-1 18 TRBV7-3 CASSLTSGQGGRSTEAFF
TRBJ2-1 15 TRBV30 CAWRTAGSSYNEQFF
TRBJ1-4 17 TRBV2 CASSPTLDMATNEKLFF
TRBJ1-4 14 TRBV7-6 CASRGNRVYEKLFF
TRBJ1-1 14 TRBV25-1 CASSESDKYTEAFF
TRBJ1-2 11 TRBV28 CASSLQAGYTF
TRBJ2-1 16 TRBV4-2 CASSQHHRMPINEQFF
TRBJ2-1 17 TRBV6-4 CASSDSYSSGGASEQFF
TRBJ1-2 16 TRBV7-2 CASSLATADVLGGYTF
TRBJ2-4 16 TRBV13 CASSSTGQRAKNIQYF
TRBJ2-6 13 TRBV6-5 CASRLSGANVLTF
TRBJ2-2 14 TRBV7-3 CASKEQGSTGELFF
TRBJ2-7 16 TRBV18 CASSPLRASGTYEQYF
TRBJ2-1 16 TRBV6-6 CASSYIAGGPHNEQFF
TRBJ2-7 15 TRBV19 CASSNIAGVPVEQYF
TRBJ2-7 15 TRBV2 CASSEDRTSGSEQYF
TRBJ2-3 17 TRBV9 CASSQRGRAVDTDTQYF
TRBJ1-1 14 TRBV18 CASSPGSEATEAFF
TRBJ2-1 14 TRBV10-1 CASSESALANEQFF
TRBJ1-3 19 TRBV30 CAWSVAPEDREGTGNTIYF
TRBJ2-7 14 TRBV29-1 CSVETGRGSYEQYF
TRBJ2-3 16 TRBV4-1 CASSQDGGTYTDTQYF
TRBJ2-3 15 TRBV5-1 CASSLATPSTDTQYF
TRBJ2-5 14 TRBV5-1 CASSWRGGGETQYF
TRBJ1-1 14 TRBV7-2 CASSLYTGNTEAFF
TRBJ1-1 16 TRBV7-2 CASSQGRGPMNTEAFF
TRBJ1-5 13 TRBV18 CASSPRTDQPQHF
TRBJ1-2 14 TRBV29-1 CSVERGIGGNGYTF
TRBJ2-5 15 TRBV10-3 CAIKKTSGPEETQYF
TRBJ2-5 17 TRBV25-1 CASSTRPGAGTQETQYF
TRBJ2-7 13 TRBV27 CASSFLGGYEQYF
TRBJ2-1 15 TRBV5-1 CASSSGLAGYNEQFF
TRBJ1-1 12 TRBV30 CAWSRGDTEAFF
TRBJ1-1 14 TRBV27 CASSRGRGGTEAFF
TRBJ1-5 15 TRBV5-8 CASSPGVGEGQPQHF
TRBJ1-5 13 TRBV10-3 CAISDRNSQPQHF
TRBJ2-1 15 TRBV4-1 CASSQDLAGVLEQFF